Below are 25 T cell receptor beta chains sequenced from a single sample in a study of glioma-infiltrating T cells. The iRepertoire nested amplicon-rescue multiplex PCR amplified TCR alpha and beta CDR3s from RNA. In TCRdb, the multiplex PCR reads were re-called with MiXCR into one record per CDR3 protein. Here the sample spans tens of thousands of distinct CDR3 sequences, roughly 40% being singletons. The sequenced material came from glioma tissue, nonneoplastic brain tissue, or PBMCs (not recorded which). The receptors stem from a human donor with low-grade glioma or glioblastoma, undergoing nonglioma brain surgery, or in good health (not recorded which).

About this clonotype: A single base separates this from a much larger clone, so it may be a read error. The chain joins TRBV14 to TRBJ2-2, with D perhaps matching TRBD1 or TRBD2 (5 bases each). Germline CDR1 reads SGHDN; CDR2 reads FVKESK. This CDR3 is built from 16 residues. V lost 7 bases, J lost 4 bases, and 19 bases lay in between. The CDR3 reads CASITTGTRLTGELFF. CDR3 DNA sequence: TGTGCCAGCATCACAACCGGGACCCGACTCACCGGGGAGCTGTTTTTT.

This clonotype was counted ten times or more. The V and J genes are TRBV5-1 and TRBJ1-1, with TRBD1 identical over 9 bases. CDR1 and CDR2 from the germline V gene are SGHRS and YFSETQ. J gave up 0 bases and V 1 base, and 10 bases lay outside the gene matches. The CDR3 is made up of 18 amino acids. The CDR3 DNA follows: TGCGCCAGCAGCTTGAAGGGTGGGACAGGGACACTGAACACTGAAGCTTTCTTT. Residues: CASSLKGGTGTLNTEAFF.

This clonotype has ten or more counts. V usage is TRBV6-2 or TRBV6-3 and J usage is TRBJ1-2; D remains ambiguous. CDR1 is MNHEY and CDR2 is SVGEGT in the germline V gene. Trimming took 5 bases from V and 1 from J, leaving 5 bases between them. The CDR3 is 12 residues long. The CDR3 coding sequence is TGTGCCAGCAGTCGAGATAACTATGGCTACACCTTC. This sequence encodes CASSRDNYGYTF.

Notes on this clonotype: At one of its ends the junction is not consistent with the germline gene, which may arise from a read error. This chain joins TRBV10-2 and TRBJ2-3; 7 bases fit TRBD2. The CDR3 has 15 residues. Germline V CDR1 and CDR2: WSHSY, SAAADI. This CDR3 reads CASRRLATSTETQYF. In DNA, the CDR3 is TGCGCCAGCAGAAGACTAGCAACAAGCACAGAAACGCAGTATTTT.

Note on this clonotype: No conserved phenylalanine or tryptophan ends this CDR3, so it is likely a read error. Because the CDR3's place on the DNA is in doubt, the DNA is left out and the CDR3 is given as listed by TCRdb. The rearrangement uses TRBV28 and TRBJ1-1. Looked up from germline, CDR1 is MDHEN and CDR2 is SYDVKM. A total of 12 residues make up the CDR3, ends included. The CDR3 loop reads CASSLIRTEALS.

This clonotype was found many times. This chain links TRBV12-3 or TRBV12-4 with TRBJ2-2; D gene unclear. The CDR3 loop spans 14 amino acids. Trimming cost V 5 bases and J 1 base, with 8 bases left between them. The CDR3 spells CASSLKMNTGELFF. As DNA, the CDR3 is TGTGCCAGCAGTCTCAAAATGAACACCGGGGAGCTGTTTTTT.

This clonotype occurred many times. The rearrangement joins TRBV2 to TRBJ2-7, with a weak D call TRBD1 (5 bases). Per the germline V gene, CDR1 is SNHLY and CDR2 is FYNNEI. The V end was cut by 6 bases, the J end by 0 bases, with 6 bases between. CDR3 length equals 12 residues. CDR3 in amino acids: CASRDNSYEQYF. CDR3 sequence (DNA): TGTGCCAGCAGGGACAACTCCTACGAGCAGTACTTC.

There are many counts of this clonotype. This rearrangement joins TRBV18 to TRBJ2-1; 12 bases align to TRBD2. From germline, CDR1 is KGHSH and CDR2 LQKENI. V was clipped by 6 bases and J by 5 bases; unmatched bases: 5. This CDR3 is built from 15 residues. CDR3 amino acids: CASSPRTSGDNEQFF. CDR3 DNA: TGTGCCAGCTCCCCTAGGACTAGCGGGGACAATGAGCAGTTCTTC.

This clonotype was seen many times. The CDR3 protein is CASSFGGGLLNTIYF. CDR3 in DNA: TGTGCCAGCAGTTTCGGGGGGGGGCTTCTCAACACCATATATTTT. The rearrangement uses TRBV27 and TRBJ1-3; a possible D gene is TRBD1 (6 bases). Trimming removed 3 bases from V and 7 bases from J, with 16 bases in between. The CDR3 has 15 amino acids. From germline, CDR1 is MNHEY and CDR2 SMNVEV (reference sequence).

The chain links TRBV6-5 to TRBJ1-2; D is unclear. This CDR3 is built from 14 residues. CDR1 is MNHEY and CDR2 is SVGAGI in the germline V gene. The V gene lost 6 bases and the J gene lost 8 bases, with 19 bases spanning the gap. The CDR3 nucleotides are TGTGCCAGCAGCGCCAGGACGGCCTGGGCCGGCTACACCTTC. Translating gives CASSARTAWAGYTF.

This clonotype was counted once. The CDR3 loop is CASRKTRGIGNEQFF. The CDR3 nucleotides read TGTGCCAGCAGAAAAACTAGAGGGATTGGGAATGAGCAGTTCTTC. The chain joins TRBV6-2 or TRBV6-3 to TRBJ2-1; perhaps TRBD2 as D (5 bases). Germline V CDR1 and CDR2: MNHEY, SVGEGT. The CDR3 length is 15 residues. Trimming pared 6 bases from V and 7 bases from J, leaving 19 bases between.

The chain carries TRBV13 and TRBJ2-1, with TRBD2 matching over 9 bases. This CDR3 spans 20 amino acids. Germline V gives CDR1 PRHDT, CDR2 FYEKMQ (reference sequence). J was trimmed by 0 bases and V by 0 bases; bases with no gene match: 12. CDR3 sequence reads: CASSLGGSGGPQISYNEQFF. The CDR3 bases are TGTGCCAGCAGCTTAGGAGGGAGCGGGGGGCCACAGATCTCCTACAATGAGCAGTTCTTC.

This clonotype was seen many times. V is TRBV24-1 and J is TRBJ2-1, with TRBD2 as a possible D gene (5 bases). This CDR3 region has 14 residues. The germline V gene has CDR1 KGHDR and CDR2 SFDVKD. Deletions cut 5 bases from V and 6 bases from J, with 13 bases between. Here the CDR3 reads CATSALTGVNEQFF. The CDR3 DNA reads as TGTGCCACCAGTGCCTTAACCGGGGTCAATGAGCAGTTCTTC.

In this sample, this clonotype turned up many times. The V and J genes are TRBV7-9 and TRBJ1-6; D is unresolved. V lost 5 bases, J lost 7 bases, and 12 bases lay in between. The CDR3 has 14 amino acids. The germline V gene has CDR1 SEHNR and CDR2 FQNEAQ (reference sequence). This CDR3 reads CASSPVRENSPLHF. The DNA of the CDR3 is TGTGCCAGCAGCCCCGTGAGAGAAAATTCACCCCTCCACTTT.

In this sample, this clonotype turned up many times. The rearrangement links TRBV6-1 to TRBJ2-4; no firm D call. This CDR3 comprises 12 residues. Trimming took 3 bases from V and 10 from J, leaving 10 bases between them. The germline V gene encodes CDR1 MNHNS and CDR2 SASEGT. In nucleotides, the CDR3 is TGTGCCAGCAGTGACTTGTGGCGGATTCAGTACTTC. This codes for CASSDLWRIQYF.

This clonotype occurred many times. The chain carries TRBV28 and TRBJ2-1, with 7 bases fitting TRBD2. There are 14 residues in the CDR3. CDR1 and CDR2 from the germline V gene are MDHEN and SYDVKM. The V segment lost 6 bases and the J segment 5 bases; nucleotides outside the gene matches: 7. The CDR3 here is CASRGGGPNNEQFF. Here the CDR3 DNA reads TGTGCCAGCAGAGGCGGGGGTCCAAACAATGAGCAGTTCTTC.

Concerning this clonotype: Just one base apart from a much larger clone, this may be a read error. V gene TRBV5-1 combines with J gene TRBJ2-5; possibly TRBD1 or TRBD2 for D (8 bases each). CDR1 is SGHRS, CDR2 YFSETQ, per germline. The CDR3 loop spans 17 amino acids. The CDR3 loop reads CASSWTGIRGGQEIQYF. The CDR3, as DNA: TGCGCCAGCAGCTGGACAGGGATACGGGGGGGCCAAGAGATCCAGTACTTC.

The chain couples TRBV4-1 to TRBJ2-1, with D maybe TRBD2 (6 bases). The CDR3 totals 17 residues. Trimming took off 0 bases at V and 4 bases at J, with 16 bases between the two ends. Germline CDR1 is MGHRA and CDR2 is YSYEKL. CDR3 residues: CASSQEGGHQPYNEQFF. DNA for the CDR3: TGCGCCAGCAGCCAAGAGGGAGGCCACCAACCTTACAATGAGCAGTTCTTC.

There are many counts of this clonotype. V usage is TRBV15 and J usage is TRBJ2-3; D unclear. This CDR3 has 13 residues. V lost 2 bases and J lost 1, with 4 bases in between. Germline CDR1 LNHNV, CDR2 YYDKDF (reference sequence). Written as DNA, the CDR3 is TGTGCCACCAGCAGAATTGGCACAGATACGCAGTATTTT. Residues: CATSRIGTDTQYF.

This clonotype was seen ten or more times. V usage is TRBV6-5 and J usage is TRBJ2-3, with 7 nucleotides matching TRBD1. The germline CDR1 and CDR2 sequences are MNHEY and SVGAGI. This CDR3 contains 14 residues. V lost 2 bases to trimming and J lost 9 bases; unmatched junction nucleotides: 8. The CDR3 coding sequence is TGTGCCAGCAGTTACCCCCGACAGGGATCAACGCAGTATTTT. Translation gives CASSYPRQGSTQYF.

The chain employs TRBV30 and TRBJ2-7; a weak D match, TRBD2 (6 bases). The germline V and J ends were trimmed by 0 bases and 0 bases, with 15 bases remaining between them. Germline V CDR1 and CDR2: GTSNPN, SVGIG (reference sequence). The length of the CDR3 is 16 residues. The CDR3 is CAWSVSFSGLSYEQYF. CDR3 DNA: TGTGCCTGGAGTGTATCGTTTAGCGGACTCTCCTACGAGCAGTACTTC. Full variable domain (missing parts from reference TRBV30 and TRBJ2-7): SQTIHQWPATLVQPVGSPLSLECTVEGTSNPNLYWYRQAAGRGLQLLFYSVGIGQISSEVPQNLSASRPQDRQFILSSKKLLLSDSGFYLCAWSVSFSGLSYEQYFGPGTRLTVT.

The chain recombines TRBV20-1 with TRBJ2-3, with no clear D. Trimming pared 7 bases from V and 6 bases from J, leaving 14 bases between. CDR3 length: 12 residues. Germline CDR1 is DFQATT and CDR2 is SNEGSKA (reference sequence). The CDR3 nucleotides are TGCAGTGTTCCAAAGTCCACGGATACGCAGTATTTT. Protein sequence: CSVPKSTDTQYF.

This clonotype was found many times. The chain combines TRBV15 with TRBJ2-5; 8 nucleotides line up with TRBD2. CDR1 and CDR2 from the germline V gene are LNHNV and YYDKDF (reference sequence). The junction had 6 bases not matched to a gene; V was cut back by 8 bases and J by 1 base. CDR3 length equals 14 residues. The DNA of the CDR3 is TGTGCCACCGGCGAGCGGGGGAGCCAAGAGACCCAGTACTTC. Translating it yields CATGERGSQETQYF.

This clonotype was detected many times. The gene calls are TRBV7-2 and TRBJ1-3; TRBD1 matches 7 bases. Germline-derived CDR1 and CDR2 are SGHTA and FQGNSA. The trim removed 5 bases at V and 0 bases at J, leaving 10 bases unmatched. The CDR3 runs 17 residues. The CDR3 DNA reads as TGTGCCAGCAGCGCCCTCGGGACAGTTCTCTCTGGAAACACCATATATTTT. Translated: CASSALGTVLSGNTIYF.

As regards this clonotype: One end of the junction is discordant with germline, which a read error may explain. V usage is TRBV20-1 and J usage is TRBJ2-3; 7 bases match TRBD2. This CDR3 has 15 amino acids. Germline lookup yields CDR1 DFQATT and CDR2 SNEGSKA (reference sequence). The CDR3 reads CSASAGTTATDTQYF. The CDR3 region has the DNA TGCAGTGCTAGCGCCGGGACTACCGCCACAGATACACAGTATTTT.